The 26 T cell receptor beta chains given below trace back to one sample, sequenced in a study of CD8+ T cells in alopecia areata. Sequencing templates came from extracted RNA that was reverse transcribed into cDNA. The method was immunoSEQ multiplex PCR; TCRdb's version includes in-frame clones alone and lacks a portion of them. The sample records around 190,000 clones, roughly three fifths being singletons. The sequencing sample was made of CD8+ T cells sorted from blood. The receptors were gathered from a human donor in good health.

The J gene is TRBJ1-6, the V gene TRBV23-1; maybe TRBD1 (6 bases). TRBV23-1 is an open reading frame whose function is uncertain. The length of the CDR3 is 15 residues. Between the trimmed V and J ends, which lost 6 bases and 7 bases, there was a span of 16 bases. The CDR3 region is CASSLPGGTNSPLHF. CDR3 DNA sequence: TGCGCCAGCAGCCTCCCGGGGGGCACCAATTCACCCCTCCACTTT.

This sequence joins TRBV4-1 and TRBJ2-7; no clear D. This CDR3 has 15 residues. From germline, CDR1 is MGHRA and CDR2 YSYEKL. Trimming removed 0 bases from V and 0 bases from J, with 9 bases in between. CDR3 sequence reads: CASSQEDDSSYEQYF. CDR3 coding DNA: TGCGCCAGCAGCCAAGAGGACGATTCCTCCTACGAGCAGTACTTC.

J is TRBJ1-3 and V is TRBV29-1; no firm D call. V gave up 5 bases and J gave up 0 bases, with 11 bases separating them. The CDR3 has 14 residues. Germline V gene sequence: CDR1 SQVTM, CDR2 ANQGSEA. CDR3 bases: TGCAGCGTTTCCCTCCCCTACTCTGGAAACACCATATATTTT. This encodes CSVSLPYSGNTIYF. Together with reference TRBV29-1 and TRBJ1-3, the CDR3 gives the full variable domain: SAVISQKPSRDICQRGTSLTIQCQVDSQVTMMFWYRQQPGQSLTLIATANQGSEATYESGFVIDKFPISRPNLTFSTLTVSNMSPEDSSIYLCSVSLPYSGNTIYFGEGSWLTVV.

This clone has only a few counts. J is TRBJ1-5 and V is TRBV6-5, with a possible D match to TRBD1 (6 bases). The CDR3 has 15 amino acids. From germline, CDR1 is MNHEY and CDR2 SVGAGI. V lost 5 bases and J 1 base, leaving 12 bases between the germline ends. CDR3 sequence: CASSVDSLSNQPQHF. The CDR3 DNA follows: TGTGCCAGCAGTGTGGACAGCCTAAGCAATCAGCCCCAGCATTTT.

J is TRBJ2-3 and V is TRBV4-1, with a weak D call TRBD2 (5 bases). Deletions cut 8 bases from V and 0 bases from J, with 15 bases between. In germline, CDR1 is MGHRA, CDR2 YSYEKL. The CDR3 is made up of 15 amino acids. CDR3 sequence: CASGEGYSSTDTQYF. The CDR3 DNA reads TGCGCCAGCGGCGAGGGATACTCTAGCACAGATACGCAGTATTTT.

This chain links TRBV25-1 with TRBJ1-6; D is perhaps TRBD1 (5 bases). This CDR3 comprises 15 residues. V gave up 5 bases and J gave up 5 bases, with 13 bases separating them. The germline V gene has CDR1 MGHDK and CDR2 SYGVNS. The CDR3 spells CASSPGGADNSPLHF. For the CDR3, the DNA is TGTGCCAGCAGTCCTGGCGGGGCGGATAATTCACCCCTCCACTTT.

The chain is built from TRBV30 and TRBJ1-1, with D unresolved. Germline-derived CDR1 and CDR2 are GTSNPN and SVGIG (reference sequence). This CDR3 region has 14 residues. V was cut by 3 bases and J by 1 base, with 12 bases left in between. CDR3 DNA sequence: TGTGCCTGGAGCGCCGGGTCCCCGAACACTGAAGCTTTCTTT. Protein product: CAWSAGSPNTEAFF.

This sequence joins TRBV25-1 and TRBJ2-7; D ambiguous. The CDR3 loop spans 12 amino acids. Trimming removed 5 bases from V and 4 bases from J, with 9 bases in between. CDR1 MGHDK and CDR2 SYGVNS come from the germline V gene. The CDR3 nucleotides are TGTGCCAGCAGTTCCCCCTCTTACGAGCAGTACTTC. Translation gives CASSSPSYEQYF.

CDR3 DNA sequence: TGTGCCAGTACAGGAGGTCTGCTCTATGGCTACACCTTC. It translates to CASTGGLLYGYTF. V usage is TRBV25-1 and J usage is TRBJ1-2; D is possibly TRBD1 (5 bases). Trimming shortened V by 9 bases and J by 4 bases, and 15 bases separated the two germline ends. Germline V gene data show CDR1 as MGHDK and CDR2 as SYGVNS. The length of the CDR3 is 13 residues.

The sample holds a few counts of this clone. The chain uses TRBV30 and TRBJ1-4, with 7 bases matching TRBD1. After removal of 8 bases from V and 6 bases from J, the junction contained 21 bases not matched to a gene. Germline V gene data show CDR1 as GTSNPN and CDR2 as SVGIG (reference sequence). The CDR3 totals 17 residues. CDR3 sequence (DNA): TGTGCCGGCGCCGTTATCCCTACGGACAGGTGGGATGAAAAACTGTTTTTT. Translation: CAGAVIPTDRWDEKLFF.

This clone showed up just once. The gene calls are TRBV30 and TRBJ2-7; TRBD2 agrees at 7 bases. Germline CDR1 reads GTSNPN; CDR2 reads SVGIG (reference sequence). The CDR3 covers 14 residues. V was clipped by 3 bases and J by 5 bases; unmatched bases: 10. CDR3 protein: CAWSLVRSGNEQYF. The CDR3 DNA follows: TGTGCCTGGAGCCTTGTTAGGAGCGGGAACGAGCAGTACTTC.

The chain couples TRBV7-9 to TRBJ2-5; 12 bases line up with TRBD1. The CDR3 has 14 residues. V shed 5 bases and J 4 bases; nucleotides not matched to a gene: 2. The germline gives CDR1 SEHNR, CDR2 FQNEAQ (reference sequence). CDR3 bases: TGTGCCAGCAGCGGGACAGGGGGCGGAGAGACCCAGTACTTC. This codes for CASSGTGGGETQYF.

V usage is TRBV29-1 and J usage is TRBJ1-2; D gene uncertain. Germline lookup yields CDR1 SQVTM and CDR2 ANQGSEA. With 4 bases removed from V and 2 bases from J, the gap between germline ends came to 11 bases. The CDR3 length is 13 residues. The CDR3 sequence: CSVVNGVNYGYTF. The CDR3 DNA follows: TGCAGCGTTGTTAACGGGGTAAACTATGGCTACACCTTC.

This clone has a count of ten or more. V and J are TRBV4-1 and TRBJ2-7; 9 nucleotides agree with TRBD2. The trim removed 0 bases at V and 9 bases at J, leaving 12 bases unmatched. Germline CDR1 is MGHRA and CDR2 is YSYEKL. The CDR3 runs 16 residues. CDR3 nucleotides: TGCGCCAGCAGCCAAGATCCTAGCGGGGTCCCGGAACGGCAGTACTTC. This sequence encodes CASSQDPSGVPERQYF.

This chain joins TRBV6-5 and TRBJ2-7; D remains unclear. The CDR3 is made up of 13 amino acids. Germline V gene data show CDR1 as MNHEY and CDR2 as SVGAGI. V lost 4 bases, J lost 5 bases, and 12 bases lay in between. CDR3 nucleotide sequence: TGTGCCAGCAGTTCCCCAGGTGAACACGAGCAGTACTTC. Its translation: CASSSPGEHEQYF.

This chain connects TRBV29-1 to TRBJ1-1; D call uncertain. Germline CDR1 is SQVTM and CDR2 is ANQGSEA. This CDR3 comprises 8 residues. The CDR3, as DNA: TGCGGCGCCCCGGTGGCTTTCTTT. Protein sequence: CGAPVAFF.

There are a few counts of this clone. CDR3 DNA sequence: TGTGCCAGCACTTCCCGACGGGAAATCTGGGCCTCACTCCACTTT. It codes for CASTSRREIWASLHF. The chain joins TRBV6-5 to TRBJ1-6; D ambiguous. The V gene lost 7 bases and the J gene lost 16 bases, with 26 bases spanning the gap. Germline loops: CDR1 MNHEY, CDR2 SVGAGI. The CDR3 spans 15 residues.

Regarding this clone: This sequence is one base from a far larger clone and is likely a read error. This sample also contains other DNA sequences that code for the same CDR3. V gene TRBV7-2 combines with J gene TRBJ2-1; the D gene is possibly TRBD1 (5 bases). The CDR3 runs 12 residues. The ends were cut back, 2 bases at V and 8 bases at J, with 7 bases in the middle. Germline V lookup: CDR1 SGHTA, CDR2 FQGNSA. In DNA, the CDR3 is TGTGCCAGCAGCTTAAGGGGCGATGAGCAGTTCTTC. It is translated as CASSLRGDEQFF.

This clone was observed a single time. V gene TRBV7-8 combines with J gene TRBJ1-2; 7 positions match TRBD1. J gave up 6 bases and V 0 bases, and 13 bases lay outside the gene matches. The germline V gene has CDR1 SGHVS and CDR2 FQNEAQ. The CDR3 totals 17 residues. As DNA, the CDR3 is TGTGCCAGCAGCTTAGCCATAGAAGAAGGACAGGATGATGGCTACACCTTC. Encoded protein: CASSLAIEEGQDDGYTF.

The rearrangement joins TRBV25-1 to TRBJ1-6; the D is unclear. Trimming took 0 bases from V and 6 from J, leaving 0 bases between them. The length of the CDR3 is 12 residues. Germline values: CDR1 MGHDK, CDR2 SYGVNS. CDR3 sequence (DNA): TGTGCCAGCAGTGAATATAATTCACCCCTCCACTTT. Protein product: CASSEYNSPLHF.

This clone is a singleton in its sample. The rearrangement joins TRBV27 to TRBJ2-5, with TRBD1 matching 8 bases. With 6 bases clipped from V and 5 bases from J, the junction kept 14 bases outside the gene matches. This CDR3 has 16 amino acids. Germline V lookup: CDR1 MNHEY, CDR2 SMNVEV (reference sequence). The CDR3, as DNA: TGTGCCAGCAGACCGGACCCAGGGGGCGCATGGGAGACCCAGTACTTC. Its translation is CASRPDPGGAWETQYF.

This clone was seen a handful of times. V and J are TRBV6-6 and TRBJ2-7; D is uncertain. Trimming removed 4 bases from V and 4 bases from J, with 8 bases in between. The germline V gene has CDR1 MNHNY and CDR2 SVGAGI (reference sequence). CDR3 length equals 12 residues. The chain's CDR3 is CASSFRTYEQYF. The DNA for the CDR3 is TGTGCCAGCAGTTTCCGCACTTACGAGCAGTACTTC.

The CDR3 DNA reads TGCAGCGTTGGGGGACAGAGAGAAGCTTTCTTT. Protein sequence: CSVGGQREAFF. V usage is TRBV29-1 and J usage is TRBJ1-1, with 7 bases matching TRBD1. The CDR3 totals 11 residues. Trimming cost V 4 bases and J 8 bases; bases outside gene matches: 4. Germline values: CDR1 SQVTM, CDR2 ANQGSEA.

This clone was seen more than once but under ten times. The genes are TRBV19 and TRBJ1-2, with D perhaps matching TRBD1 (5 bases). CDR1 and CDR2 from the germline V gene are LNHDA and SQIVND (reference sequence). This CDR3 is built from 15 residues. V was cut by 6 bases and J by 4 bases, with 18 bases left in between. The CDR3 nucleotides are TGTGCCAGTAGCCCGCGTGACAGCGGGGGCTATGGCTACACCTTC. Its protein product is CASSPRDSGGYGYTF.

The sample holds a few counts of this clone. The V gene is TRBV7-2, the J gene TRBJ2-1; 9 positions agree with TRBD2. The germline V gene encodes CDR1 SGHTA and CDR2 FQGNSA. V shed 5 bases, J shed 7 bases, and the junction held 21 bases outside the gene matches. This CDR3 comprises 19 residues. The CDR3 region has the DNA TGTGCCAGCAGCCCCTATCCTAGCGGGACGATGCTGGCGCAAAATGAGCAGTTCTTC. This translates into CASSPYPSGTMLAQNEQFF. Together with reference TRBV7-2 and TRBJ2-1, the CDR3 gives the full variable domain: GAGVSQSPSNKVTEKGKDVELRCDPISGHTALYWYRQSLGQGLEFLIYFQGNSAPDKSGLPSDRFSAERTGGSVSTLTIQRTQQEDSAVYLCASSPYPSGTMLAQNEQFFGPGTRLTVL.

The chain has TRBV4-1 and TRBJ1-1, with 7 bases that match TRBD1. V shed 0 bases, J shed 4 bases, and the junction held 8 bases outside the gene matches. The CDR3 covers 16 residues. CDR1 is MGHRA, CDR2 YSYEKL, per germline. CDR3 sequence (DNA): TGCGCCAGCAGCCAAGACACACAGGGGTGGGGCACTGAAGCTTTCTTT. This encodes CASSQDTQGWGTEAFF.